A single sample gave rise to the 17 T cell receptor beta chains below, sequenced in a study of OX40 agonist ivuxolimab in advanced cancers. Sequenced by immunoSEQ multiplex PCR; TCRdb stores in-frame clones only, minus some. The sample consists of tens of thousands of clones, roughly 87% of them appearing once. Sequencing was performed on CD4+ or CD8+ T cells sorted from blood, taken in a trial of the OX40 agonist ivuxolimab. The receptors were gathered from an adult with an advanced solid tumor such as melanoma, head and neck, liver or kidney cancer.

The J gene is TRBJ2-7, the V gene TRBV11-2; no reliable D call. There are 13 residues in the CDR3. Trimming removed 0 bases at V and 4 bases at J, with 7 bases between. The V gene's germline CDR1 is SGHAT and CDR2 FQNNGV. In nucleotides, the CDR3 is TGTGCCAGCAGCTTAGAGGCCGAGTACGAGCAGTACTTC. Protein: CASSLEAEYEQYF.

This clone was recorded only once. The V call is TRBV7-2, the J call TRBJ2-3; D uncertain. The CDR3 contains 11 residues. In germline, CDR1 is SGHTA, CDR2 FQGNSA. The V and J ends lost 6 bases and 9 bases respectively, with 10 bases between them. CDR3 in amino acids: CASRASYTQYF. CDR3 nucleotide sequence: TGTGCCAGCAGGGCTAGTTACACGCAGTATTTT.

The rearrangement links TRBV5-1 to TRBJ2-7, with 13 bases identical to TRBD2. The germline V gene encodes CDR1 SGHRS and CDR2 YFSETQ. This CDR3 contains 14 residues. J gave up 5 bases and V 2 bases, and 1 base lay outside the gene matches. CDR3: CASSFGLAGDEQYF. CDR3 bases: TGCGCCAGCAGCTTCGGACTAGCGGGAGACGAGCAGTACTTC.

V usage is TRBV29-1 and J usage is TRBJ2-1; 9 bases fit TRBD2. V lost 6 bases, J lost 4 bases, and 7 bases stayed unmatched. The CDR3 extends over 14 amino acids. Germline CDR1 SQVTM, CDR2 ANQGSEA. In DNA form, the CDR3 reads TGCAGCGTCATGACTAGCGGAATATACAATGAGCAGTTCTTC. This gives the protein CSVMTSGIYNEQFF.

This chain joins TRBV6-1 and TRBJ2-7; TRBD1 matches at 7 bases. Per the germline V gene, CDR1 is MNHNS and CDR2 is SASEGT. J lost 4 bases, V lost 2 bases, and 8 bases had no gene match. The CDR3 runs to 15 residues. CDR3 amino acids: CASSERVGGSYEQYF. The CDR3 nucleotides read TGTGCCAGCAGTGAACGGGTAGGGGGCTCGTACGAGCAGTACTTC.

The V call is TRBV28, the J call TRBJ1-2, with D possibly TRBD1 on 5 matching bases. V lost 7 bases and J 8 bases, leaving 14 bases between the germline ends. Germline assignment: CDR1 MDHEN and CDR2 SYDVKM. The CDR3 is 12 residues long. CDR3 amino acids: CASTPSGRGYTF. The CDR3, as DNA: TGTGCCAGCACCCCGTCGGGGCGCGGCTACACCTTC.

The chain links TRBV5-1 to TRBJ1-2, with 9 bases identical to TRBD1. V lost 3 bases to trimming and J lost 2 bases; unmatched junction nucleotides: 2. Germline lookup yields CDR1 SGHRS and CDR2 YFSETQ. The CDR3 spans 14 residues. In DNA form, the CDR3 reads TGCGCCAGCAGCTCCGGGACAGGGAACTATGGCTACACCTTC. Encoded protein: CASSSGTGNYGYTF.

This chain uses TRBV2 with TRBJ1-4, with unresolved D. V lost 7 bases and J lost 5, with 5 bases in between. Per the germline V gene, CDR1 is SNHLY and CDR2 is FYNNEI. The CDR3 loop spans 11 amino acids. CDR3 residues: CASIQNEKLFF. The CDR3 bases are TGTGCCAGCATCCAGAATGAAAAACTGTTTTTT.

The genes are TRBV9 and TRBJ1-1, with 8 bases that match TRBD1. The CDR3 is made up of 15 amino acids. The V gene's germline CDR1 is SGDLS and CDR2 YYNGEE. The trim removed 7 bases at V and 3 bases at J, leaving 11 bases unmatched. The chain's CDR3 is CASSRGRGLDTEAFF. In DNA form, the CDR3 reads TGTGCCAGCTCCCGGGGCAGGGGGCTGGACACTGAAGCTTTCTTT.

This chain joins TRBV30 and TRBJ2-5; the D gene is possibly TRBD1 (7 bases). The CDR3 is 14 residues long. The germline V gene has CDR1 GTSNPN and CDR2 SVGIG (reference sequence). With 2 bases removed from V and 5 bases from J, the gap between germline ends came to 15 bases. The CDR3 here is CAWSPKTGRETQYF. The CDR3 nucleotides are TGTGCCTGGAGTCCAAAGACAGGGAGGGAGACCCAGTACTTC.

The CDR3 DNA reads TGTGCCAGTAGTATCCGGGACAGGGCCGAGCAGTACTTC. This sequence encodes CASSIRDRAEQYF. The chain combines TRBV19 with TRBJ2-7, with 9 bases fitting TRBD1. V dropped 3 bases and J dropped 6; count of bases not matched to a gene: 3. The germline gives CDR1 LNHDA, CDR2 SQIVND (reference sequence). The CDR3 loop spans 13 amino acids.

This CDR3 is CASSTLLNTGELFF. CDR3 nucleotides: TGTGCCAGCAGCACCCTCCTGAACACCGGGGAGCTGTTTTTT. V usage is TRBV11-2 and J usage is TRBJ2-2, with D hard to call. CDR3 length: 14 residues. The germline V and J ends were trimmed by 5 bases and 1 base, with 8 bases remaining between them. Germline loops: CDR1 SGHAT, CDR2 FQNNGV.

In this sample, this clone turned up once. Written as DNA, the CDR3 is TGTGCCAGCTCACCACCAAGGGCCTATGGCTACACCTTC. This sequence encodes CASSPPRAYGYTF. J is TRBJ1-2 and V is TRBV18; D gene uncertain. This CDR3 has 13 residues. Germline V gene lookup returns CDR1 KGHSH and CDR2 LQKENI. Trimming stripped 0 bases from V and 4 bases from J, with 6 bases between.

A word on this clone: Other nucleotide sequences in the sample specify the same CDR3. V is TRBV18 and J is TRBJ2-1; D might be TRBD1 (5 bases). The germline V gene has CDR1 KGHSH and CDR2 LQKENI. The CDR3 contains 13 residues. The V and J ends lost 6 bases and 4 bases respectively, with 10 bases between them. In DNA form, the CDR3 reads TGTGCCAGCTCGGCAGACAGTTACAATGAGCAGTTCTTC. Translation gives CASSADSYNEQFF.

The chain uses TRBV7-9 and TRBJ2-7; no clear D gene. Germline V gives CDR1 SEHNR, CDR2 FQNEAQ (reference sequence). V lost 7 bases and J lost 0, with 16 bases in between. There are 15 residues in the CDR3. CDR3 bases: TGTGCCAGCACCCCCGGCAGCCAGTCCTCCTACGAGCAGTACTTC. It is translated as CASTPGSQSSYEQYF. Together with reference TRBV7-9 and TRBJ2-7, the CDR3 gives the full variable domain: DTGVSQNPRHKITKRGQNVTFRCDPISEHNRLYWYRQTLGQGPEFLTYFQNEAQLEKSRLLSDRFSAERPKGSFSTLEIQRTEQGDSAMYLCASTPGSQSSYEQYFGPGTRLTVT.

The chain carries TRBV11-2 and TRBJ2-3; D may be TRBD2 (6 bases). Trimming took 3 bases from V and 3 from J, leaving 13 bases between them. Germline V lookup: CDR1 SGHAT, CDR2 FQNNGV. CDR3 length equals 15 residues. In DNA, the CDR3 is TGTGCCAGCAGCTTTCTGGATAGCGGAACAGATACGCAGTATTTT. As protein: CASSFLDSGTDTQYF.

Regarding this clone: Other DNA sequences in the same sample also yield this CDR3. The rearrangement uses TRBV5-1 and TRBJ1-1; D ambiguous. V lost 1 base and J 1 base, leaving 11 bases between the germline ends. CDR3 length: 15 residues. Germline loops: CDR1 SGHRS, CDR2 YFSETQ. The CDR3 sequence: CASSLPGTGNTEAFF. CDR3 in DNA: TGCGCCAGCAGCTTGCCTGGCACGGGGAACACTGAAGCTTTCTTT.